The rows below give T cell receptor beta chains drawn from one sample of a study of control samples from healthy donors and cancer patients. The assay was immunoSEQ multiplex PCR, and TCRdb's table has in-frame clones only and misses some. The sample has about 150,000 clones; 75% to 95% are singletons. The sequenced sample was blood. The receptors were gathered from a man aged 30 to 45 in good health. The CDR3 runs from the conserved cysteine through the conserved F or W. D genes are given only for firm matches. Some rows mark clone size as missing; the rest say once, few, many or name a class of expanded clone.

TRBJ1-4	TRBD1	TRBV7-2	-	TGTGCCAGCAGCTTAGGGGAGGCAGGGACAGGGTACGAAAAACTGTTTTTT	CASSLGEAGTGYEKLFF
TRBJ1-3	-	TRBV18	once	TGTGCCAGCTCACCGGGCAGGGCAATCTCTGGAAACACCATATATTTT	CASSPGRAISGNTIYF
TRBJ1-4	-	TRBV5-6	-	TGTGCCAGCAGCTTGCTGGTAGGCTGGGAGGATGAAAAACTGTTTTTT	CASSLLVGWEDEKLFF
TRBJ1-1	-	TRBV19	-	TGTGCCAGTAGTATGGCAGCTAACACTGAAGCTTTCTTT	CASSMAANTEAFF
TRBJ2-2	TRBD2	TRBV7-8	-	TGTGCCAGCAGCTTAAGTTTAGCGGGGGGTAGCGGGGAGCTGTTTTTT	CASSLSLAGGSGELFF
TRBJ1-2	-	TRBV6-6	-	TGTGCCAGCAGTTACTCGAGAGGGAATTTTGGCTACACCTTC	CASSYSRGNFGYTF
TRBJ2-1	-	TRBV19	-	TGTGCCAGTAGTATACAGGGCACACACAATGAGCAGTTCTTC	CASSIQGTHNEQFF
TRBJ2-1	-	TRBV19	-	TGTGCCAGTAGCGACCCCCTTGCGGGGCCTTACAATGAGCAGTTCTTC	CASSDPLAGPYNEQFF
TRBJ1-6	-	TRBV11-2	-	TGTGCCAGCAGCTCCGATGGCCTTAATTCACCCCTCCACTTT	CASSSDGLNSPLHF
TRBJ1-5	-	TRBV27	-	TGTGCCAGCAGTCCACCCGACTGGAATCAGCCCCAGCATTTT	CASSPPDWNQPQHF
TRBJ2-7	-	TRBV2	-	TGTGCCAGCAGTGAGTCAGGCCGATCCTACGAGCAGTACTTC	CASSESGRSYEQYF
TRBJ2-3	TRBD2	TRBV5-1	-	TGCGCCAGCAGCCTCTTAGGGACTAGTAGAAATACGCAGTATTTT	CASSLLGTSRNTQYF
TRBJ2-1	TRBD1	TRBV19	-	TGTGCCAGTAGACAGGGGGCTTACAATGAGCAGTTCTTC	CASRQGAYNEQFF
TRBJ1-1	-	TRBV5-1	-	TGCGCCAGCAGCTTGGGGGACACATCGGAAGCTTTCTTT	CASSLGDTSEAFF
TRBJ2-1	-	TRBV5-6	-	TGTGCCAGCAGCTTGTTCCCAGGGAGCGATGAGCAGTTCTTC	CASSLFPGSDEQFF
TRBJ2-3	-	TRBV19	once	TGTGCCAGTAGTATCTCGACACTTACCCTCTCCCCAGATACGCAGTATTTT	CASSISTLTLSPDTQYF
TRBJ2-6	TRBD2	TRBV9	-	TGTGCCAGCAGCGTATCGGGGGGGCGTTGGAACTCTGGGGCCAACGTCCTGACTTTC	CASSVSGGRWNSGANVLTF
TRBJ2-7	-	TRBV10-2	-	TGCGCCAGCAGTGCGGGCAGGGGAGACGAGCAGTACTTC	CASSAGRGDEQYF
TRBJ2-3	-	TRBV19	-	TGTGCCAGTAGTATCTTCCCCGGACTAACAGATACGCAGTATTTT	CASSIFPGLTDTQYF
TRBJ1-1	-	TRBV12-5	-	TGTGCTAGTGGTTTGTGGGTTGAAGCTTTCTTT	CASGLWVEAFF
TRBJ2-3	-	TRBV11-3	-	TGTGCCAGCAGCTGGACGACAGGGGAGGGTACGCAGTATTTT	CASSWTTGEGTQYF
TRBJ1-5	-	TRBV12-3/TRBV12-4	-	TGTGCCAGCAGTACCGACCGGGATCAGCCCCAGCATTTT	CASSTDRDQPQHF
TRBJ2-7	TRBD2	TRBV10-3	-	TGTGCCACCGCGTTTAGCGGGGATCTATACGAGCAGTACTTC	CATAFSGDLYEQYF
TRBJ2-7	-	TRBV13	-	TGTGCCAGCAGCTCGCCCCCGTCCCACGAGCAGTACTTC	CASSSPPSHEQYF
TRBJ1-1	-	TRBV10-3	few	TGTGCCATAAGTGAAAGGTCAGGATACACTGAAGCTTTCTTT	CAISERSGYTEAFF
TRBJ2-1	TRBD2	TRBV2	-	TGTGCCAGCCCTAGCGGGGGGGCTTCCTACAATGAGCAGTTCTTC	CASPSGGASYNEQFF
TRBJ2-2	TRBD2	TRBV19	-	TGTGCCAGTAGTATTGTAGCGGGGGGCCTCACCGGGGAGCTGTTTTTT	CASSIVAGGLTGELFF
TRBJ2-7	-	TRBV6-1	-	TGTGCCAGCAGTGAAGCGCGGGGTTTCTACGAGCAGTACTTC	CASSEARGFYEQYF
TRBJ2-3	TRBD2	TRBV10-3	-	TGTGCCATCAGTGGTAGCGGGGGTAAGACAGATACGCAGTATTTT	CAISGSGGKTDTQYF
TRBJ2-3	-	TRBV7-9	-	TGTGCCAGCAGCGCAAGGACTTCTTCCACAGATACGCAGTATTTT	CASSARTSSTDTQYF
TRBJ2-7	-	TRBV27	-	TGTGCCAGCAGTTATTCAGGGTTCACCTACGAGCAGTACTTC	CASSYSGFTYEQYF
TRBJ1-1	-	TRBV28	-	TGTGCCAGCAGTCCAAAGGACAGCACTGAAGCTTTCTTT	CASSPKDSTEAFF
TRBJ2-3	-	TRBV9	-	TGTGCCAGCAGCGTAGCCGGGACAACTCTAGATACGCAGTATTTT	CASSVAGTTLDTQYF
TRBJ1-2	TRBD1	TRBV15	-	TGTGCCACCAGCAGAGTGGTGGGACAGGGGACTAACTATGGCTACACCTTC	CATSRVVGQGTNYGYTF
TRBJ1-6	-	TRBV7-8	once	TGTGCCAGCAGCTTAAATGCAGGGGTGGATTCACCCCTCCACTTT	CASSLNAGVDSPLHF
TRBJ2-1	-	TRBV24-1	-	TGTGCCACCAGTTTTGGGAATGAGCAGTTCTTC	CATSFGNEQFF